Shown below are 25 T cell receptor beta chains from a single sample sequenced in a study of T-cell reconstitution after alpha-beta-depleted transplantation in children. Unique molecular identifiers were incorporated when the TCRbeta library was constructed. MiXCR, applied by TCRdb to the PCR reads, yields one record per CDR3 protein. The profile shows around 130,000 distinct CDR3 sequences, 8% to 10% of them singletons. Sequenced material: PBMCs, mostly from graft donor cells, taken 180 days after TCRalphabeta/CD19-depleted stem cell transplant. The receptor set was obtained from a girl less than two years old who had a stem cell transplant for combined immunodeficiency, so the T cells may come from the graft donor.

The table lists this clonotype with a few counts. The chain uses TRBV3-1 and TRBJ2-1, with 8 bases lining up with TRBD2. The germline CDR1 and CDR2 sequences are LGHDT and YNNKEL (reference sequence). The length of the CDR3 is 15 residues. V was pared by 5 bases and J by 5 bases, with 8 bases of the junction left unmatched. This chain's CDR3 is CASSFGLARNNEQFF. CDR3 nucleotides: TGTGCCAGCAGCTTTGGACTAGCCCGGAACAATGAGCAGTTCTTC.

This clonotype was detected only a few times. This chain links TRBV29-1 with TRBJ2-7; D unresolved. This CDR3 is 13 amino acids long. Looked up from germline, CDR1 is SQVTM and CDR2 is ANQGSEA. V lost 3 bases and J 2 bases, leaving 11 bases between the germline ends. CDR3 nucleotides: TGCAGCGTTGAGTCCGGTCTTACCTACGAGCAGTACTTC. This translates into CSVESGLTYEQYF.

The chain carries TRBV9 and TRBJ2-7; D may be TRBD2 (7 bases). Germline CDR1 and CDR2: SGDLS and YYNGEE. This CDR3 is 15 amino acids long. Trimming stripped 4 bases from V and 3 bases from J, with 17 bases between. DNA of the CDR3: TGTGCCAGCAGCCAAACGGGGGGCGCTTTCTACGAGCAGTACTTC. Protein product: CASSQTGGAFYEQYF.

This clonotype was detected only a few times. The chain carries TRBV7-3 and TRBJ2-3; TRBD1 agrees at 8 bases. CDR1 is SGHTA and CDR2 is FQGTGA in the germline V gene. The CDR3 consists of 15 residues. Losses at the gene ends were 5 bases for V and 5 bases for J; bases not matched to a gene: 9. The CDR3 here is CASSEGGQAVDTQYF. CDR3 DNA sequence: TGTGCCAGCAGCGAAGGGGGACAGGCGGTAGATACGCAGTATTTT. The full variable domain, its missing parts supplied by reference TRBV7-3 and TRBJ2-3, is GAGVSQTPSNKVTEKGKYVELRCDPISGHTALYWYRQSLGQGPEFLIYFQGTGAADDSGLPNDRFFAVRPEGSVSTLKIQRTERGDSAVYLCASSEGGQAVDTQYFGPGTRLTVL.

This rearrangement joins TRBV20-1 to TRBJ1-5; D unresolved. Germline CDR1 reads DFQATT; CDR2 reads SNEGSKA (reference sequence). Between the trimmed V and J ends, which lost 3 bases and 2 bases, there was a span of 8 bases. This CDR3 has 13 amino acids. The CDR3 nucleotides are TGCAGTGCTAGTGTCTTGGGCAATCAGCCCCAGCATTTT. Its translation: CSASVLGNQPQHF.

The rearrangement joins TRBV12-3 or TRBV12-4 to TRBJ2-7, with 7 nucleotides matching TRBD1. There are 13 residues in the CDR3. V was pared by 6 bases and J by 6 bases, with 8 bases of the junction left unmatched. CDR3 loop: CASSTDREREQYF. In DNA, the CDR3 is TGTGCCAGCAGCACAGACAGGGAGCGCGAGCAGTACTTC.

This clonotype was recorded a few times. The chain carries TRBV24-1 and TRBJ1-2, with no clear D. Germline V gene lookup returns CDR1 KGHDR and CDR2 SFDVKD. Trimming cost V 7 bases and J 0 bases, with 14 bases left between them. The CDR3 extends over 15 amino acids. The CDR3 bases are TGTGCCACCAGAGCGAACGGCTTAGCTAACTATGGCTACACCTTC. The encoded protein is CATRANGLANYGYTF.

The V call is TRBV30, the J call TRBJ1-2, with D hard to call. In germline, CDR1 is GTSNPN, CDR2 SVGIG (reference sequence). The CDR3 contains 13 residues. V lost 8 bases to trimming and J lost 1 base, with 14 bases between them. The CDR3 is CAASADHNYGYTF. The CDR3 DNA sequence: TGTGCCGCTTCGGCAGACCATAACTATGGCTACACCTTC.

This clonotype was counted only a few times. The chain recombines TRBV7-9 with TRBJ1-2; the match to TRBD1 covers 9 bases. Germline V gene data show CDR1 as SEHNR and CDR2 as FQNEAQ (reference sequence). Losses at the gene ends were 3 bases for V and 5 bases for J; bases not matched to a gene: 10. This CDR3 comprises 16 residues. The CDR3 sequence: CASSFGTGGQGYGYTF. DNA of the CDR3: TGTGCCAGCAGCTTTGGTACAGGGGGCCAAGGATATGGCTACACCTTC. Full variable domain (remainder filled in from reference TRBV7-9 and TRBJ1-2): DTGVSQNPRHKITKRGQNVTFRCDPISEHNRLYWYRQTLGQGPEFLTYFQNEAQLEKSRLLSDRFSAERPKGSFSTLEIQRTEQGDSAMYLCASSFGTGGQGYGYTFGSGTRLTVV.

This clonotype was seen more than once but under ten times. The CDR3 coding sequence is TGTGCCAGCAGACTGACAGCTAACACTGAAGCTTTCTTT. Its translation is CASRLTANTEAFF. The V and J genes are TRBV12-3 or TRBV12-4 and TRBJ1-1; D might be TRBD1 (5 bases). The V end lost 6 bases, the J end lost 2 bases, and 10 bases lay between the germline ends. The length of the CDR3 is 13 residues.

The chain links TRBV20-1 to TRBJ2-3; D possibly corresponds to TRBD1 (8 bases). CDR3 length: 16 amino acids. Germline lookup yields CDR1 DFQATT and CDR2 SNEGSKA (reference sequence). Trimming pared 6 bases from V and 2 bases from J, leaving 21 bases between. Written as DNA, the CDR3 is TGCAGTGCGATGTCGATACAGGGGGGGCACACAGATACGCAGTATTTT. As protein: CSAMSIQGGHTDTQYF.

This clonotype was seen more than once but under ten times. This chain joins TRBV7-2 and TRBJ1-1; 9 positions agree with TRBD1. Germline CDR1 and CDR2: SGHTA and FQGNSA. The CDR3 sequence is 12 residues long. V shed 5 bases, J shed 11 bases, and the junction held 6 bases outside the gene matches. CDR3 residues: CASSPGTGSAFF. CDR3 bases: TGTGCCAGCAGCCCCGGGACAGGGTCGGCTTTCTTT.

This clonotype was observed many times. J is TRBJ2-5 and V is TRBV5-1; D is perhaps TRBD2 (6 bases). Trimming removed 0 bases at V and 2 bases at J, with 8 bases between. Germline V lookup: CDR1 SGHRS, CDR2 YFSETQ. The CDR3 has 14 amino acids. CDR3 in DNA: TGCGCCAGCAGCTTGGTGGGGGGTCAAGAGACCCAGTACTTC. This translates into CASSLVGGQETQYF.

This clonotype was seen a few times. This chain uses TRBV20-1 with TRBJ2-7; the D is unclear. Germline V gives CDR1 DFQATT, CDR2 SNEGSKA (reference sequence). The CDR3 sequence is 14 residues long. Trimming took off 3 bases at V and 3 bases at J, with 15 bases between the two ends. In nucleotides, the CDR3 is TGCAGTGCTAGGGGAACACCGAAAGTCTACGAGCAGTACTTC. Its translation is CSARGTPKVYEQYF.

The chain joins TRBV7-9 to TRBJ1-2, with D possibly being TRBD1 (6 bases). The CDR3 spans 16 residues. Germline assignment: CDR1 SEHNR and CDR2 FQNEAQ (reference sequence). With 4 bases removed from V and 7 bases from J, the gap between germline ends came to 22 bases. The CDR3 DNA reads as TGTGCCAGCAGCTCCCTCCGCGGGCCTACAGGGTTTGGCTACACCTTC. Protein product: CASSSLRGPTGFGYTF.

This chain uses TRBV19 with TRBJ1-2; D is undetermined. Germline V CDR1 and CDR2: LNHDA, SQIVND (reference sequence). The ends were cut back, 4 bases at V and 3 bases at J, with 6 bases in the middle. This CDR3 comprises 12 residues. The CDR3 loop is CASSTSDYGYTF. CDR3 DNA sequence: TGTGCCAGTAGTACCAGTGACTATGGCTACACCTTC.

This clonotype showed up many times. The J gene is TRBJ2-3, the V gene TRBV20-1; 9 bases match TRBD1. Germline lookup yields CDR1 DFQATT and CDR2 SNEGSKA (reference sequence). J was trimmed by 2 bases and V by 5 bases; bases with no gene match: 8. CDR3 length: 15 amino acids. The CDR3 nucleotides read TGCAGTGCTGGGACAGGGCGTCGCCTCACAGATACGCAGTATTTT. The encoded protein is CSAGTGRRLTDTQYF.

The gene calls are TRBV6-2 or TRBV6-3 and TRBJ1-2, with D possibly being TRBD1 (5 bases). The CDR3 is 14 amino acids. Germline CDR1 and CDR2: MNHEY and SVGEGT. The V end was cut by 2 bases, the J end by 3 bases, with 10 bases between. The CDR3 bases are TGTGCCAGCAGTTACGGGGGAATGGACTATGGCTACACCTTC. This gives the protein CASSYGGMDYGYTF.

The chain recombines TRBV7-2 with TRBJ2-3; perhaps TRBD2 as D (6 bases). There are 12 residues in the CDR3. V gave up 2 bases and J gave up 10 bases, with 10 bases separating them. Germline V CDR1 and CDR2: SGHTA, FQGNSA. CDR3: CASSLRLGAQYF. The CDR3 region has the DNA TGTGCCAGCAGCTTAAGACTAGGGGCGCAGTATTTT.

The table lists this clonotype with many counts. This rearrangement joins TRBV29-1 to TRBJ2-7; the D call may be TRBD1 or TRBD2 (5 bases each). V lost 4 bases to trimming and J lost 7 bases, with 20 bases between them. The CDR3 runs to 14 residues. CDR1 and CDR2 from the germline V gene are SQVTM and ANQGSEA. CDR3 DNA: TGCAGCGTTGGGCCCCCGGGACGGCCTTGGGAGCAGTACTTC. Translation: CSVGPPGRPWEQYF.

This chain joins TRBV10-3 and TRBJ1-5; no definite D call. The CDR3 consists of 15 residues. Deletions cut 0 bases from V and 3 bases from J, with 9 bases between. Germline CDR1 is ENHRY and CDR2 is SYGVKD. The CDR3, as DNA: TGTGCCATCAGTGAGTCGAGGCAGGTCAATCAGCCCCAGCATTTT. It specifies CAISESRQVNQPQHF.

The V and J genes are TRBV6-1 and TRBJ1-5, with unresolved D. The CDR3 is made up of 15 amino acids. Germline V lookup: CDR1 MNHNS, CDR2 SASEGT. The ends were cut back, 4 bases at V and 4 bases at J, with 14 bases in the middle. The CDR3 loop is CASSVGVRGNQPQHF. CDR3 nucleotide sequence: TGTGCCAGCAGTGTGGGAGTTCGAGGAAATCAGCCCCAGCATTTT.

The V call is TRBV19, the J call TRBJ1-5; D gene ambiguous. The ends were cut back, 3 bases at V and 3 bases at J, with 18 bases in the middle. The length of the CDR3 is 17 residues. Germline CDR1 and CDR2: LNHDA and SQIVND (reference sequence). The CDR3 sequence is CASSIWLLVEVNQPQHF. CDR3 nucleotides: TGTGCCAGTAGTATTTGGCTCCTCGTGGAAGTCAATCAGCCCCAGCATTTT.

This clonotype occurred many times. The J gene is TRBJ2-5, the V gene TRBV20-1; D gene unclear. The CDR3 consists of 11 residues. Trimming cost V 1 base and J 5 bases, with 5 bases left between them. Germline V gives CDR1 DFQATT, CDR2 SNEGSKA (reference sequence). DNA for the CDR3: TGCAGTGCTAGAGTAATGGAGACCCAGTACTTC. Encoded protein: CSARVMETQYF.

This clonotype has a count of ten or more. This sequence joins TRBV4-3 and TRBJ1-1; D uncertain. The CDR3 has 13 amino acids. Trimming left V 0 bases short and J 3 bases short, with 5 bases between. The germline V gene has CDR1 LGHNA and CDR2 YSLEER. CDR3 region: CASSQDRDTEAFF. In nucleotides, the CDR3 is TGCGCCAGCAGCCAAGACCGGGACACTGAAGCTTTCTTT.